The 11 T cell receptor beta chains below were found in one sample sequenced in a study of T cells in localized non-small cell lung cancer. Only in-frame clones appear in the TCRdb table, and some are missing; sequencing was by immunoSEQ multiplex PCR. The data show tens of thousands of clones, approximately 91% seen once. The sample in question was peripheral blood, obtained before any cancer treatment. The receptors shown here come from a man aged 40 to 75 with stage I lung adenocarcinoma.

This chain joins TRBV5-1 and TRBJ2-1, with D possibly TRBD2 on 6 matching bases. The V gene's germline CDR1 is SGHRS and CDR2 YFSETQ. This CDR3 is 15 amino acids long. Deletions cut 2 bases from V and 5 bases from J, with 14 bases between. The CDR3 DNA reads as TGCGCCAGCAGCTTCCGAAGCGGAGGGGACAATGAGCAGTTCTTC. Protein product: CASSFRSGGDNEQFF.

This rearrangement joins TRBV2 to TRBJ1-4; 9 bases map to TRBD1. Germline CDR1 SNHLY, CDR2 FYNNEI. The CDR3 runs 15 residues. The junction had 5 bases not matched to a gene; V was cut back by 4 bases and J by 5 bases. The CDR3 region is CASSGRGQGNEKLFF. The CDR3 nucleotides are TGTGCCAGCAGTGGAAGGGGACAGGGAAATGAAAAACTGTTTTTT.

V usage is TRBV5-1 and J usage is TRBJ1-4, with D possibly matching TRBD1 (5 bases). This CDR3 has 14 residues. Germline loops: CDR1 SGHRS, CDR2 YFSETQ. V was cut by 4 bases and J by 7 bases, with 14 bases left in between. CDR3 in DNA: TGCGCCAGCAGCCGAGGGACCGGTGGTGAAAAACTGTTTTTT. Translated: CASSRGTGGEKLFF.

This clone has a single count. This rearrangement joins TRBV28 to TRBJ2-1; 9 bases align to TRBD1. Germline CDR1 MDHEN, CDR2 SYDVKM. The trim removed 4 bases at V and 6 bases at J, leaving 7 bases unmatched. The CDR3 has 15 residues. CDR3: CASSWGTGRINEQFF. CDR3 sequence (DNA): TGTGCCAGCAGTTGGGGGACAGGGCGGATCAATGAGCAGTTCTTC.

The rearrangement joins TRBV4-2 to TRBJ1-2; possibly TRBD1 for D (5 bases). CDR1 and CDR2 from the germline V gene are LGHNA and YNFKEQ. The CDR3 length is 15 residues. The V gene lost 4 bases and the J gene lost 3 bases, with 15 bases spanning the gap. The CDR3 region is CASSPARQSYYGYTF. The CDR3 DNA is TGTGCCAGCAGCCCCGCGAGACAGAGCTACTATGGCTACACCTTC.

The chain combines TRBV6-5 with TRBJ2-7; 7 nucleotides match TRBD2. This CDR3 is 14 amino acids long. V lost 5 bases to trimming and J lost 3 bases; unmatched junction nucleotides: 7. Germline values: CDR1 MNHEY, CDR2 SVGAGI. Here the CDR3 DNA reads TGTGCCAGCAGTCCGGGGAGGGGCGGCTACGAGCAGTACTTC. It specifies CASSPGRGGYEQYF.

The V gene is TRBV19, the J gene TRBJ2-4, with 12 bases identical to TRBD2. This CDR3 comprises 16 residues. Germline values: CDR1 LNHDA, CDR2 SQIVND (reference sequence). V lost 4 bases and J lost 0; bases outside the gene matches: 1. CDR3 in amino acids: CASSKGLAGAKNIQYF. The CDR3, as DNA: TGTGCCAGTAGTAAGGGACTAGCGGGAGCCAAAAACATTCAGTACTTC. The whole variable domain, remainder taken from reference TRBV19 and TRBJ2-4, is DGGITQSPKYLFRKEGQNVTLSCEQNLNHDAMYWYRQDPGQGLRLIYYSQIVNDFQKGDIAEGYSVSREKKESFPLTVTSAQKNPTAFYLCASSKGLAGAKNIQYFGAGTRLSVL.

The V gene is TRBV19, the J gene TRBJ2-4, with TRBD1 as a possible D gene (6 bases). The length of the CDR3 is 16 residues. V was pared by 3 bases and J by 0 bases, with 12 bases between. CDR1 LNHDA and CDR2 SQIVND come from the germline V gene (reference sequence). The CDR3 is CASSIGQPLAKNIQYF. DNA for the CDR3: TGTGCCAGTAGTATCGGACAGCCCCTAGCCAAAAACATTCAGTACTTC. The variable domain in full, completed from reference TRBV19 and TRBJ2-4, reads DGGITQSPKYLFRKEGQNVTLSCEQNLNHDAMYWYRQDPGQGLRLIYYSQIVNDFQKGDIAEGYSVSREKKESFPLTVTSAQKNPTAFYLCASSIGQPLAKNIQYFGAGTRLSVL.

The chain uses TRBV28 and TRBJ2-3; 11 bases line up with TRBD2. This CDR3 has 15 amino acids. In germline, CDR1 is MDHEN, CDR2 SYDVKM. With 6 bases clipped from V and 2 bases from J, the junction kept 4 bases outside the gene matches. Here the CDR3 reads CASRELAGATDTQYF. The CDR3 nucleotides are TGTGCCAGCAGGGAACTAGCGGGAGCCACAGATACGCAGTATTTT.

This chain links TRBV11-3 with TRBJ2-1, with 7 bases identical to TRBD2. With 5 bases clipped from V and 0 bases from J, the junction kept 7 bases outside the gene matches. The germline CDR1 and CDR2 sequences are SGHNT and YENEEA. The CDR3 consists of 16 residues. The CDR3 here is CASSTLADPSYNEQFF. In DNA, the CDR3 is TGTGCCAGCAGCACCCTAGCGGACCCCTCCTACAATGAGCAGTTCTTC.

The J gene is TRBJ2-7, the V gene TRBV11-3; 10 nucleotides agree with TRBD1. V shed 4 bases, J shed 5 bases, and the junction held 5 bases outside the gene matches. The CDR3 contains 14 residues. From germline, CDR1 is SGHNT and CDR2 YENEEA. CDR3 nucleotides: TGTGCCAGCAGCTCCGGACAGGGGGTGAACGAGCAGTACTTC. Translated: CASSSGQGVNEQYF.